Listed below are T cell receptor beta chains from one sample, sequenced in a study of blood T cell repertoires in COVID-19. Sequencing was performed with immunoSEQ multiplex PCR; in TCRdb, only in-frame clones are kept and a portion is missing. Of 180,000 or so clones in the sample, around 86% were seen once. Source material: peripheral blood. The receptors were sampled from a man in his forties with acute or convalescent COVID-19. Both conserved end residues are part of each CDR3. A D gene is named only where the DNA matches it firmly.

v_gene: TRBV4-1
j_gene: TRBJ1-2
d_gene: TRBD1
CDR3aa: CASSHLGQGHYGYTF

v_gene: TRBV11-2
j_gene: TRBJ2-7
d_gene: -
CDR3aa: CASSLLPMAVKVYEQYF

v_gene: TRBV7-9
j_gene: TRBJ2-7
d_gene: -
CDR3aa: CASSLSTNEQYF

v_gene: TRBV24-1
j_gene: TRBJ1-2
d_gene: TRBD1
CDR3aa: CATSDTGVEGYTF

v_gene: TRBV9
j_gene: TRBJ1-4
d_gene: -
CDR3aa: CASSNLGPNEKLFF

v_gene: TRBV18
j_gene: TRBJ1-6
d_gene: TRBD1
CDR3aa: CASSPMGQGDSPLHF

v_gene: TRBV11-2
j_gene: TRBJ2-1
d_gene: TRBD1
CDR3aa: CASSLGTGIHNEQFF

v_gene: TRBV19
j_gene: TRBJ2-5
d_gene: -
CDR3aa: CASNAGNQETQYF

v_gene: TRBV18
j_gene: TRBJ2-5
d_gene: TRBD2
CDR3aa: CASSPRALAGNYQETQYF

v_gene: TRBV13
j_gene: TRBJ1-5
d_gene: TRBD1
CDR3aa: CASSLRTGGFGNQPQHF

v_gene: TRBV4-1
j_gene: TRBJ1-1
d_gene: -
CDR3aa: CASSLRGENTEAFF

v_gene: TRBV19
j_gene: TRBJ1-5
d_gene: TRBD1
CDR3aa: CASSRDRAGGWPQHF

v_gene: TRBV7-3
j_gene: TRBJ2-3
d_gene: -
CDR3aa: CASSPSVTFTDTQYF

v_gene: TRBV3-1/TRBV3-2
j_gene: TRBJ2-6
d_gene: -
CDR3aa: CASSQAGRSGANVLTF

v_gene: TRBV5-1
j_gene: TRBJ2-1
d_gene: -
CDR3aa: CASSLLAPNNEQFF

v_gene: TRBV6-5
j_gene: TRBJ1-6
d_gene: TRBD1
CDR3aa: CATTTQDRGLSPLHF

v_gene: TRBV27
j_gene: TRBJ2-2
d_gene: TRBD2
CDR3aa: CASRTSGGVPFGELFF

v_gene: TRBV19
j_gene: TRBJ1-2
d_gene: TRBD1
CDR3aa: CASSIGTGGHYGYTF

v_gene: TRBV4-2
j_gene: TRBJ1-4
d_gene: TRBD1
CDR3aa: CASSQDLGQGNEKLFF

v_gene: TRBV5-1
j_gene: TRBJ2-3
d_gene: TRBD2
CDR3aa: CASSLALAGGGDTQYF

v_gene: TRBV5-1
j_gene: TRBJ1-1
d_gene: TRBD1
CDR3aa: CASNPTGGNTEAFF

v_gene: TRBV7-2
j_gene: TRBJ2-4
d_gene: TRBD2
CDR3aa: CASSPSGGIAKNIQYF

v_gene: TRBV2
j_gene: TRBJ1-3
d_gene: -
CDR3aa: CASSDGWRPSGNTIYF